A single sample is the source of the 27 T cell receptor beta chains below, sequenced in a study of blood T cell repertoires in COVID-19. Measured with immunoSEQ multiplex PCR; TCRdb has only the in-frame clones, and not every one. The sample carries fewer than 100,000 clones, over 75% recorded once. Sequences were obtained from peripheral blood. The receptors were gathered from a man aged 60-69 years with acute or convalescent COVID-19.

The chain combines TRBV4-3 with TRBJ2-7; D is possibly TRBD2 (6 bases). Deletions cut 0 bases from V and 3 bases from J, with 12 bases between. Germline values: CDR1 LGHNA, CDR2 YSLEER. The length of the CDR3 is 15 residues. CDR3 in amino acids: CASSQDLSGDYEQYF. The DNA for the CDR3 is TGCGCCAGCAGCCAAGATTTATCGGGGGACTACGAGCAGTACTTC.

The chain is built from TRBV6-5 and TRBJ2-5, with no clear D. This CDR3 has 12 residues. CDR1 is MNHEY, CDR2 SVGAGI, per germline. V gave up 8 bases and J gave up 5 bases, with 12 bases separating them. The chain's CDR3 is CASGRGYETQYF. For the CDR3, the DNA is TGTGCCAGCGGCAGAGGTTATGAGACCCAGTACTTC.

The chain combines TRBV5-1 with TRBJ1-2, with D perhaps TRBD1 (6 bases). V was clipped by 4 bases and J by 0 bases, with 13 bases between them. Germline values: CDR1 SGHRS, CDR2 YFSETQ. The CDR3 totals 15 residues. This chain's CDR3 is CASSPGTNSNYGYTF. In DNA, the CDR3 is TGCGCCAGCAGCCCTGGGACAAACTCTAACTATGGCTACACCTTC.

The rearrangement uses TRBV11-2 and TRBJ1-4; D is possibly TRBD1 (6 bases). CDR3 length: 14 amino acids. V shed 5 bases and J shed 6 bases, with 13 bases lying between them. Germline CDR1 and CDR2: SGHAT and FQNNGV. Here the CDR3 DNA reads TGTGCCAGCAGCGAGGGGGTGGGACATGAAAAACTGTTTTTT. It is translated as CASSEGVGHEKLFF.

CDR3 loop: CAWSRRGRQPQHF. The CDR3 nucleotides are TGTGCCTGGAGTAGGAGGGGGCGTCAGCCCCAGCATTTT. V and J are TRBV30 and TRBJ1-5; TRBD1 agrees at 7 bases. The length of the CDR3 is 13 residues. The junction had 4 bases not matched to a gene; V was cut back by 2 bases and J by 6 bases. Per germline, CDR1 GTSNPN and CDR2 SVGIG (reference sequence).

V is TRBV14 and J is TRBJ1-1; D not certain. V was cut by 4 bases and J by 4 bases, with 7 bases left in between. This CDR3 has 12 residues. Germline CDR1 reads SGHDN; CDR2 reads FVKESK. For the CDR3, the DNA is TGTGCCAGCAGCCGAACTCTCACTGAAGCTTTCTTT. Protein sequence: CASSRTLTEAFF.

The CDR3 nucleotides read TGTGCCTGGAGTGTACGCCTGCAGCAAGAGACCCAGTACTTC. Translated: CAWSVRLQQETQYF. The chain recombines TRBV30 with TRBJ2-5, with D uncertain. Germline lookup yields CDR1 GTSNPN and CDR2 SVGIG (reference sequence). The CDR3 runs 14 residues. V dropped 0 bases and J dropped 2 bases, with 10 bases sitting between them.

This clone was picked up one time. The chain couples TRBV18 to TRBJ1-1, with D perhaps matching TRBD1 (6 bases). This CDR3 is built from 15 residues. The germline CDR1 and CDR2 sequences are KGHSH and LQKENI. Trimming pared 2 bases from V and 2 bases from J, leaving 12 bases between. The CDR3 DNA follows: TGTGCCAGCTCACCATCCCGGACAGCAAACACTGAAGCTTTCTTT. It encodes CASSPSRTANTEAFF.

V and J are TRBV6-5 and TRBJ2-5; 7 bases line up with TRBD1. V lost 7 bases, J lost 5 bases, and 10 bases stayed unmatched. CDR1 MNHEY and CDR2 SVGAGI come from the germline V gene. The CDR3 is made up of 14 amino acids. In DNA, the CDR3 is TGTGCCAGCAACAGACAACAGGGGTGGGAGACCCAGTACTTC. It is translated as CASNRQQGWETQYF.

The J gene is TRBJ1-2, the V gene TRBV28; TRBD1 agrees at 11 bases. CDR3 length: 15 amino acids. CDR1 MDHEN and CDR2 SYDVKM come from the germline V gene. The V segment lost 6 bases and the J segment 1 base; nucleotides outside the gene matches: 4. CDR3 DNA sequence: TGTGCCAGCAGCTGGACAGGGGGCCTTAACTATGGCTACACCTTC. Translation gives CASSWTGGLNYGYTF.

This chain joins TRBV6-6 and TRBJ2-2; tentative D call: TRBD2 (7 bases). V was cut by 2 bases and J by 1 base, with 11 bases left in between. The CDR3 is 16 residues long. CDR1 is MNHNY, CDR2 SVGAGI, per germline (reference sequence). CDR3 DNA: TGTGCCAGCAGTTACGTCGGGGGGCTGAACACCGGGGAGCTGTTTTTT. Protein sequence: CASSYVGGLNTGELFF.

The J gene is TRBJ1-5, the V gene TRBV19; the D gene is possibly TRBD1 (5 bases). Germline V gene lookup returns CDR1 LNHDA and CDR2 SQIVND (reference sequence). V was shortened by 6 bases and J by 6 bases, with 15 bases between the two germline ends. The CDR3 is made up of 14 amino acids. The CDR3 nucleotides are TGTGCCAGTAGCCCGGTGGGGGGTGGTCAGCCCCAGCATTTT. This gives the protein CASSPVGGGQPQHF.

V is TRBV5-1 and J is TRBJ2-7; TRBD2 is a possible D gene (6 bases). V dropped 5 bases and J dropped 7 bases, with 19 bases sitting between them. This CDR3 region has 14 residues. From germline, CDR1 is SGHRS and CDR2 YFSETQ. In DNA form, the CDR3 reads TGCGCCAGCAGTTATGGCGGGACCTTGGGGGAGCAGTACTTC. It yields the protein CASSYGGTLGEQYF.

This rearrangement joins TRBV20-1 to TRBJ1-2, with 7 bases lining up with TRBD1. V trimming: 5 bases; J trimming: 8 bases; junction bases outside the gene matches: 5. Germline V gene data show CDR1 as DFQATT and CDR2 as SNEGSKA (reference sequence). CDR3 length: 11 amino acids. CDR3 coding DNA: TGCAGTGCTCGACAGGGAAGAGGCTACACCTTC. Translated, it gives CSARQGRGYTF.

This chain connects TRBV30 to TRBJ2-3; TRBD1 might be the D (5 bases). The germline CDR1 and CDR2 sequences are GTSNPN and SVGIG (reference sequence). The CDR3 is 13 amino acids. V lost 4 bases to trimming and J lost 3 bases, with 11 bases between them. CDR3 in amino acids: CAWKRGATDTQYF. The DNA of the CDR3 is TGTGCCTGGAAACGTGGGGCAACAGATACGCAGTATTTT. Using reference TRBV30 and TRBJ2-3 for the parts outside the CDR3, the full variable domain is SQTIHQWPATLVQPVGSPLSLECTVEGTSNPNLYWYRQAAGRGLQLLFYSVGIGQISSEVPQNLSASRPQDRQFILSSKKLLLSDSGFYLCAWKRGATDTQYFGPGTRLTVL.

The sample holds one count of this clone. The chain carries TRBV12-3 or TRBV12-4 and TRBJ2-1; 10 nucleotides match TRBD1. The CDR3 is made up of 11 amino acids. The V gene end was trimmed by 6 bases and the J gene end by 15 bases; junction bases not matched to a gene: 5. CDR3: CASSLGQGLFF. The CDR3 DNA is TGTGCCAGCAGCTTGGGACAGGGGTTGTTCTTC.

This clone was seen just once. DNA for the CDR3: TGTGCCAGCAGCCCGCGTGGCGGGAGCAACACCGGGGAGCTGTTTTTT. It is translated as CASSPRGGSNTGELFF. J is TRBJ2-2 and V is TRBV5-4; 7 bases align to TRBD2. J was trimmed by 2 bases and V by 4 bases; bases with no gene match: 8. From germline, CDR1 is SGHNT and CDR2 YYREEE (reference sequence). CDR3 size: 16 residues.

CDR3 DNA: TGTGCCAGCAGCTTAGGACAGGGTTATAATTCACCCCTCCACTTT. It translates to CASSLGQGYNSPLHF. V and J are TRBV13 and TRBJ1-6; D perhaps matches TRBD1 (6 bases). Germline V gene data show CDR1 as PRHDT and CDR2 as FYEKMQ (reference sequence). The CDR3 totals 15 residues. The V end was cut by 0 bases, the J end by 4 bases, with 7 bases between.

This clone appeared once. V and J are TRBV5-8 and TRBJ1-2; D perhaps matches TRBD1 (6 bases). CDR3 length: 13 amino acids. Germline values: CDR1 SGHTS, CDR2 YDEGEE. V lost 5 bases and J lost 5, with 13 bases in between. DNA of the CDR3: TGTGCCAGCAGACCAACAGGGAGATATGGCTACACCTTC. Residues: CASRPTGRYGYTF.

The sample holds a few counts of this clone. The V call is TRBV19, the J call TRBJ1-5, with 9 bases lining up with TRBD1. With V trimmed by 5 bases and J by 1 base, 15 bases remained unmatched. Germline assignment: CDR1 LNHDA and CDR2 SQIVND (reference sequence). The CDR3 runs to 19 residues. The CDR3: CASSARDRVESISNQPQHF. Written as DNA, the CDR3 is TGTGCCAGTAGTGCCCGGGACAGGGTAGAATCAATAAGCAATCAGCCCCAGCATTTT. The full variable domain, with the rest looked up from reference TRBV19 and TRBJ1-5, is DGGITQSPKYLFRKEGQNVTLSCEQNLNHDAMYWYRQDPGQGLRLIYYSQIVNDFQKGDIAEGYSVSREKKESFPLTVTSAQKNPTAFYLCASSARDRVESISNQPQHFGDGTRLSIL.

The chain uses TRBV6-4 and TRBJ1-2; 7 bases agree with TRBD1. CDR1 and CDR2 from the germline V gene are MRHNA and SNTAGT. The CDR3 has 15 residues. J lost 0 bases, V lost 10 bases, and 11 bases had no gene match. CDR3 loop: CATSQEQGANYGYTF. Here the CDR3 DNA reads TGTGCCACCAGCCAAGAGCAGGGGGCTAACTATGGCTACACCTTC.

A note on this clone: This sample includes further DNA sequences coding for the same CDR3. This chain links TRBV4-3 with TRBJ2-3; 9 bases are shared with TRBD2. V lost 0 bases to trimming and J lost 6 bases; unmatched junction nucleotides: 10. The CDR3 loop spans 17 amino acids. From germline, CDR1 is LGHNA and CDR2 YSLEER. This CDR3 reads CASSQEGRGGATDTQYF. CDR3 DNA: TGCGCCAGCAGCCAAGAAGGGCGCGGGGGGGCAACGGATACGCAGTATTTT.

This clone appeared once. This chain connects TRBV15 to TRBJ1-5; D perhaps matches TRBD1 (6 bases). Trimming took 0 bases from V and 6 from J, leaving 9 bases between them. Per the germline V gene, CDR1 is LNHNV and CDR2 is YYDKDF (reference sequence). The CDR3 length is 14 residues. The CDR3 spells CATSRDLGAQPQHF. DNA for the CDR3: TGTGCCACCAGCAGAGATCTGGGGGCTCAGCCCCAGCATTTT.

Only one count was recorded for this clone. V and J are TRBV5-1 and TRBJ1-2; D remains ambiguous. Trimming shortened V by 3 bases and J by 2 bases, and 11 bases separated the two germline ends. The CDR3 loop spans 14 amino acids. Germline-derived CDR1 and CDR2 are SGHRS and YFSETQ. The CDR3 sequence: CASSSSSGNYGYTF. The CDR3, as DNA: TGCGCCAGCAGCTCCTCCTCAGGAAACTATGGCTACACCTTC.

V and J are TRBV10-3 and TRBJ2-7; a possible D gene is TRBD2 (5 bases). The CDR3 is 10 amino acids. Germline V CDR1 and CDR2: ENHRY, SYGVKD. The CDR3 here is CAQEGYEQYF. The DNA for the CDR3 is TGTGCTCAAGAGGGCTACGAGCAGTACTTC.

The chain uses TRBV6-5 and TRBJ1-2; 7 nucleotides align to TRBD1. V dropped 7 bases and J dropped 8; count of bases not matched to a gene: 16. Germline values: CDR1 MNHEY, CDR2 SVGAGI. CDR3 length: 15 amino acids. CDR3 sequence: CASTPSRDSLGGYTF. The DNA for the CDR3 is TGTGCCAGCACCCCGTCCCGGGACAGCCTGGGGGGCTACACCTTC.

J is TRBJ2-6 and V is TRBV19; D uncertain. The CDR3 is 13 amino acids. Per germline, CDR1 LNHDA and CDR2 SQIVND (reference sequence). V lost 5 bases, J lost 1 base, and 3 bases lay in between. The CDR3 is CASSRSGANVLTF. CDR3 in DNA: TGTGCCAGTAGTCGGTCTGGGGCCAACGTCCTGACTTTC.